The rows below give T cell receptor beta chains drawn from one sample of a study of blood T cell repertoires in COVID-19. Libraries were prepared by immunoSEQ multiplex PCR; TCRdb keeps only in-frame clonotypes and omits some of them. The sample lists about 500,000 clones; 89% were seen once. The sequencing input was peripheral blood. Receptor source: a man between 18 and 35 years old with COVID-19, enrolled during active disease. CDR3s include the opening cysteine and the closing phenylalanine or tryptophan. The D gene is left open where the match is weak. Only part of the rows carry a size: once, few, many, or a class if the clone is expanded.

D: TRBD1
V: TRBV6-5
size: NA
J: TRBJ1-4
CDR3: CASSRSGGSNEKLFF
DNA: TGTGCCAGCAGCCGATCAGGGGGCTCTAATGAAAAACTGTTTTTT

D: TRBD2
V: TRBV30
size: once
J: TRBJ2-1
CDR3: CAWRGLADNNEQFF
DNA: TGTGCCTGGAGGGGACTAGCGGACAACAATGAGCAGTTCTTC

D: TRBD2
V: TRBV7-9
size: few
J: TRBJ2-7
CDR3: CASSSRGGRSYEQYF
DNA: TGTGCCAGCAGCTCGAGGGGCGGGAGGAGCTACGAGCAGTACTTC

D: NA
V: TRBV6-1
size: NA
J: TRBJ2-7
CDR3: CASSEGGSGYEQYF
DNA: TGTGCCAGCAGTGAAGGGGGCAGCGGGTACGAGCAGTACTTC

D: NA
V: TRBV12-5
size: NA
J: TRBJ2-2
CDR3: CASGLVPDGTGELFF
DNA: TGTGCTAGTGGTTTGGTACCCGACGGGACCGGGGAGCTGTTTTTT

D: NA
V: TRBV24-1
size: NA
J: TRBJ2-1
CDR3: CATSVRGTVYNEQFF
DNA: TGTGCCACCAGTGTTCGAGGGACTGTTTACAATGAGCAGTTCTTC

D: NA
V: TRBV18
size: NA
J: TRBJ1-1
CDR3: CASSPSVSDTEAFF
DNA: TGTGCCAGCTCACCTTCGGTCTCGGACACTGAAGCTTTCTTT

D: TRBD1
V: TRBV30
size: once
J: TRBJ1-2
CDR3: CAWSDPQGVTF
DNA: TGTGCCTGGAGTGACCCACAGGGGGTCACCTTC

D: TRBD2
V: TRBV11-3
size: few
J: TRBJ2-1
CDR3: CASSSPAGVINEQFF
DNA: TGTGCCAGCAGCTCCCCAGCGGGAGTAATTAATGAGCAGTTCTTC

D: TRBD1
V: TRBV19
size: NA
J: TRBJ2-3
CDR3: CASRGTGVADTQYF
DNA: TGTGCCAGTAGGGGGACAGGGGTCGCAGATACGCAGTATTTT

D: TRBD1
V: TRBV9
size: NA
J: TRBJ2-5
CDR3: CASSPQTGVETQYF
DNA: TGTGCCAGCAGCCCGCAGACAGGGGTGGAGACCCAGTACTTC

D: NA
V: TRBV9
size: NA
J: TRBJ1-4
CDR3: CASSASGTSEKLFF
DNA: TGTGCCAGCAGCGCCTCCGGGACAAGTGAAAAACTGTTTTTT

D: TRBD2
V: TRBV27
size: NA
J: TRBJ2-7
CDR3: CASRGTSGGYSYEQYF
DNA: TGTGCCAGCAGGGGTACTAGCGGGGGGTACTCCTACGAGCAGTACTTC

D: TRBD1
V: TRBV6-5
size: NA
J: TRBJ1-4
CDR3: CASSVGQGGEKLFF
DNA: TGTGCCAGCAGCGTGGGACAGGGTGGAGAAAAACTGTTTTTT

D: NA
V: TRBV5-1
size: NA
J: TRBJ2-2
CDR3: CASSLAGVRLNTGELFF
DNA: TGCGCCAGCAGCTTGGCAGGGGTCCGCCTAAACACCGGGGAGCTGTTTTTT

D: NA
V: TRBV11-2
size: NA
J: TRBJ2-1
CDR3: CASSSQRATYNEQFF
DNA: TGTGCCAGCAGCTCACAGCGGGCCACCTACAATGAGCAGTTCTTC

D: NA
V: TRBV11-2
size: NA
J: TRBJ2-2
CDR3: CASSSTAGELFF
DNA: TGTGCCAGCAGCTCCACAGCCGGGGAGCTGTTTTTT

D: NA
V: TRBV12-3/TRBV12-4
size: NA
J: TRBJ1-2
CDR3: CASGRQWNYGYTF
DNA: TGTGCCAGCGGCCGTCAGTGGAACTATGGCTACACCTTC

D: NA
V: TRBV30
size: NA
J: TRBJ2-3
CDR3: CAWSETRHTDTQYF
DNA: TGTGCCTGGAGTGAGACTAGACACACAGATACGCAGTATTTT

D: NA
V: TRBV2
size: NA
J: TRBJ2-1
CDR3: CASSELGQPYNEQFF
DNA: TGTGCCAGCAGTGAACTCGGACAGCCCTACAATGAGCAGTTCTTC

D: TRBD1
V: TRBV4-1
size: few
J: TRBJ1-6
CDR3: CASSQVFTTGGRDSPLHF
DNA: TGCGCCAGCAGCCAAGTTTTTACGACAGGGGGTCGGGATTCACCCCTCCACTTT

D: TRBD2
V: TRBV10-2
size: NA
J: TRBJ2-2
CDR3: CASRLGGEGNTGELFF
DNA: TGCGCCAGCAGGTTGGGGGGGGAGGGGAACACCGGGGAGCTGTTTTTT

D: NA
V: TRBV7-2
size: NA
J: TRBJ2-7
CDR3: CASSARSTRYEQYF
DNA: TGTGCCAGCAGCGCCCGATCAACCCGGTACGAGCAGTACTTC

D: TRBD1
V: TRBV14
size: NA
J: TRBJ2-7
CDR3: CASSLGQGAYEQYF
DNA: TGTGCCAGCAGCCTTGGACAGGGGGCCTACGAGCAGTACTTC

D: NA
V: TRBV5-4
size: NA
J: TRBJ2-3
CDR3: CASSLEETAQYF
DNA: TGTGCCAGCAGCTTGGAGGAGACCGCGCAGTATTTT

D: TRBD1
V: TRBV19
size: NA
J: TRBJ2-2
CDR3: CASSPRTGADGELFF
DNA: TGTGCCAGTAGTCCCAGGACAGGGGCGGACGGGGAGCTGTTTTTT

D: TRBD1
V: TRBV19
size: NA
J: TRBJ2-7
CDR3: CASRDRGTGIYEQYF
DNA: TGTGCCAGCAGGGACCGCGGGACAGGTATCTACGAGCAGTACTTC

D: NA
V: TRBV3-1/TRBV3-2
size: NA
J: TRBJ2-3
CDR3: CASSQGNHGADTQYF
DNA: TGTGCCAGCAGCCAAGGAAACCACGGGGCAGATACGCAGTATTTT

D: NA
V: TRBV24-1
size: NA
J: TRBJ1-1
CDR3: CATRGAGKGNTEAFF
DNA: TGTGCCACCAGGGGGGCAGGTAAGGGAAACACTGAAGCTTTCTTT

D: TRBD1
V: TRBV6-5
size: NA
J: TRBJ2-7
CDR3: CASRRPTGVHEQYF
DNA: TGTGCCAGCAGACGACCTACAGGGGTCCACGAGCAGTACTTC

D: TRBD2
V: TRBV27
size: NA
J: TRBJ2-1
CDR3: CASSPIGLAGAPHEQFF
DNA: TGTGCCAGCAGTCCGATCGGACTAGCGGGGGCACCCCATGAGCAGTTCTTC

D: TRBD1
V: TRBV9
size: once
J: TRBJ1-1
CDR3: CASSPSTGNGMNTEAFF
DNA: TGTGCCAGCAGCCCATCGACAGGGAATGGGATGAACACTGAAGCTTTCTTT

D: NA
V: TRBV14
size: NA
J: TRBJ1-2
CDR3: CASSETGTPNYGYTF
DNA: TGTGCCAGCAGCGAAACCGGGACACCCAACTATGGCTACACCTTC

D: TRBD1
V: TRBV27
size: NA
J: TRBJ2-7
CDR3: CASSSGTGFYEQYF
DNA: TGTGCCAGCAGTTCGGGGACAGGCTTCTACGAGCAGTACTTC

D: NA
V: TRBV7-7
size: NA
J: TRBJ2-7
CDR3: CASSLAPGDSYEQYF
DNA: TGTGCCAGCAGCTTAGCCCCAGGGGACTCCTACGAGCAGTACTTC

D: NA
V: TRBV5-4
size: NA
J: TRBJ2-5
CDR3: CASSFLGKGILTETQYF
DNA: TGTGCCAGCAGCTTCTTGGGGAAGGGGATCCTTACGGAGACCCAGTACTTC

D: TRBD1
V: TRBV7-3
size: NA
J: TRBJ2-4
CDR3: CASSPRTGDIQYF
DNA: TGTGCCAGCAGCCCTCGGACAGGGGACATTCAGTACTTC

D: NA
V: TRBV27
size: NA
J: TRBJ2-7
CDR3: CASSKGGTGPYEQYF
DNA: TGTGCCAGCAGCAAAGGAGGGACGGGACCCTACGAGCAGTACTTC

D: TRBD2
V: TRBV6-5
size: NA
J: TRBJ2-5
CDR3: CASRFGTSVQETQYF
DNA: TGTGCCAGCAGATTTGGGACTAGCGTCCAAGAGACCCAGTACTTC

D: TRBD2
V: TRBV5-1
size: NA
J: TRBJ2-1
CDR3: CARTGTSGLAEQFF
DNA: TGCGCCAGAACAGGGACTAGCGGTTTAGCTGAGCAGTTCTTC

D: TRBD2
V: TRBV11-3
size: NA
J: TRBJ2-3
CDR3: CASSSTSFYTDTQYF
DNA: TGTGCCAGCAGCTCGACTAGCTTCTACACAGATACGCAGTATTTT

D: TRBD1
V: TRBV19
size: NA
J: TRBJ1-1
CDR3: CASSIEGGSEAFF
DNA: TGTGCCAGTAGTATAGAAGGGGGCTCTGAAGCTTTCTTT

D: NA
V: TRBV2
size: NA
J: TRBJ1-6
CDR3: CASSPDSPQANSPLHF
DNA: TGTGCCAGCAGCCCGGACAGCCCTCAGGCGAATTCACCCCTCCACTTT

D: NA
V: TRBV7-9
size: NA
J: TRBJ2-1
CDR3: CASSLGGSGPGNEQFF
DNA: TGTGCCAGCAGCTTAGGGGGCAGCGGGCCGGGGAATGAGCAGTTCTTC

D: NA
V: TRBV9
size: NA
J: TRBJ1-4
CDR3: CASSVAGTRNEKLFF
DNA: TGTGCCAGCAGCGTAGCTGGGACACGTAATGAAAAACTGTTTTTT

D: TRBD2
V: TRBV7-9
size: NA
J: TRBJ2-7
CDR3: CASSGYGTSGRNHEQYF
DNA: TGTGCCAGCAGCGGATACGGGACTAGCGGGAGGAACCACGAGCAGTACTTC

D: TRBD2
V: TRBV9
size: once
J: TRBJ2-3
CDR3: CASSVASTSGRPTDTQYF
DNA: TGTGCCAGCAGCGTAGCTAGTACAAGCGGGAGGCCCACAGATACGCAGTATTTT

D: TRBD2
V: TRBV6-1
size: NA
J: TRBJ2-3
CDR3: CASSDFWREGGTDTQYF
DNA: TGTGCCAGCAGTGACTTCTGGCGGGAGGGTGGTACAGATACGCAGTATTTT

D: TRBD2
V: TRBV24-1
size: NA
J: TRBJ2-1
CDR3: CATSDSGTSGRYNEQFF
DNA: TGTGCCACCAGTGATTCGGGGACTAGCGGGAGGTACAATGAGCAGTTCTTC

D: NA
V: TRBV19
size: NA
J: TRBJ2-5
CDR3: CASSMGQARQETQYF
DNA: TGTGCCAGTAGTATGGGGCAGGCTCGGCAAGAGACCCAGTACTTC

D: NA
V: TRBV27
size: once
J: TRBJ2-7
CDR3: CASRSGSSYEQYF
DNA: TGTGCCAGCAGATCCGGGAGCTCCTACGAGCAGTACTTC

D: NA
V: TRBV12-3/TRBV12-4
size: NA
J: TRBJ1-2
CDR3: CAVQDSNYGYTF
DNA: TGTGCCGTACAGGACAGCAACTATGGCTACACCTTC